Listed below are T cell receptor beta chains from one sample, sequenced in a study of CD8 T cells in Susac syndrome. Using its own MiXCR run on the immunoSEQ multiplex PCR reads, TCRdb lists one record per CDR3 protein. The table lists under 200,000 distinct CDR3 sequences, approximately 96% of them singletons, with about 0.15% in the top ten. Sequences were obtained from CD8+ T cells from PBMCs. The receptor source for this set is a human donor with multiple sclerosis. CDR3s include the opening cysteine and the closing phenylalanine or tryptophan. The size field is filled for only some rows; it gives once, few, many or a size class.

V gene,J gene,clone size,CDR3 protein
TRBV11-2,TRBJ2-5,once,CASSFSGRAEETQYF
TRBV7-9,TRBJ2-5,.,CASSSPGTSGRTTKETQYF
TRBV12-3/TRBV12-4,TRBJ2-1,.,CASSLSSDNEQFF
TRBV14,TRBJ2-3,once,CASSQMNSSTDTQYF
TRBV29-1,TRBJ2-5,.,CSVRRPETQYF
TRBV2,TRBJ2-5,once,CASSRGQETQYF
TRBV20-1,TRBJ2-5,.,CSARPWTGGKETQYF
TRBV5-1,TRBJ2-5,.,CASSLGLGETQYF
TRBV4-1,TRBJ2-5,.,CASSQVSGGSGETQYF
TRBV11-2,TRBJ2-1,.,CASSGRTGLSSYNEQFF
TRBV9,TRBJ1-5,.,CASSPGGHQPQHF
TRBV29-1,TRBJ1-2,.,CSAGEGYGYTF
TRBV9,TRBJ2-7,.,CASSPSGIGDEQYF
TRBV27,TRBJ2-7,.,CASSYLGRSSEQYF
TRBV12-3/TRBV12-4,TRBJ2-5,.,CASNSGTKQETQYF
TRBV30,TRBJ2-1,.,CASQASGYYNEQFF
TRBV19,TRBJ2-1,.,CASSAIGLVGEQFF
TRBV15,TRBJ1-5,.,CATSTLGNQPQHF
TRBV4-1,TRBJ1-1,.,CASSHQGGDTEAFF
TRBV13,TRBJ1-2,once,CASSVRGGESSYGYTF
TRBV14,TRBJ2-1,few,CASSQGVYNEQFF